Listed below are T cell receptor beta chains from one sample, sequenced in a study of identifying expanded T cells in peripheral blood. The repertoire was sequenced with immunoSEQ multiplex PCR; TCRdb's copy has only in-frame clones and lacks some. The sample includes about 86,000 clones, approximately 84% of them seen just once. Sequencing was done on a sample of blood. These receptor sequences come from a person aged 18 to 70 in good health. CDR3s include the opening cysteine and the closing phenylalanine or tryptophan. The D gene is left open where the match is weak. Clone size is shown for a subset of rows, as once, few, many or a class of expanded clone.

>TRBD2|TRBV5-6|NA|TRBJ2-1
TGTGCCAGCAGCTCTAGCGGGGGGGCCGGATTAGCCTACAATGAGCAGTTCTTC
CASSSSGGAGLAYNEQFF
>TRBD1|TRBV2|few|TRBJ1-2
TGTGCCAGACGGACAGGTGAACGCTATGGCTACACCTTC
CARRTGERYGYTF
>NA|TRBV6-5|NA|TRBJ1-2
TGTGCCAGCAGCTCAGACCGGTGGGGGGGTAATGGCTACACCTTC
CASSSDRWGGNGYTF
>NA|TRBV5-6|NA|TRBJ1-5
TGTGCCAGCAGCTTGGGTACCGATCAGCCCCAGCATTTT
CASSLGTDQPQHF
>NA|TRBV2|NA|TRBJ1-2
TGTGCCAGCAGACTCTCGACAGAAACCTATGGCTACACCTTC
CASRLSTETYGYTF
>NA|TRBV4-3|NA|TRBJ1-5
TGCGCCAGCAGCCCGGGGCGCAGCAATCAGCCCCAGCATTTT
CASSPGRSNQPQHF
>NA|TRBV18|NA|TRBJ1-2
TGTGCCAGCGCCCGCGACAGTTCCTATGGCTACACCTTC
CASARDSSYGYTF
>NA|TRBV5-6|once|TRBJ2-1
TGTGCCAGCGTCCAGGGGCGAGAGCAGTTCTTC
CASVQGREQFF
>NA|TRBV6-5|NA|TRBJ1-1
TGTGCCAGCAGTTACTCGGCTAGGACTCCCACTGAAGCTTTCTTT
CASSYSARTPTEAFF
>NA|TRBV6-6|NA|TRBJ2-2
TGTGCCAGCAGCCCCCTAGGCGTAGGGCCCGGGGAGCTGTTTTTT
CASSPLGVGPGELFF
>NA|TRBV5-1|NA|TRBJ2-1
TGCGCCAGCAGCTTAAGACTAACCGATGAGCAGTTCTTC
CASSLRLTDEQFF
>TRBD1|TRBV12-5|NA|TRBJ2-1
TGTGCTAGTGGTTTGGTGCTCACACACGTAACAGGGGGAAAAGCGACCAATGAGCAGTTCTTC
CASGLVLTHVTGGKATNEQFF
>TRBD1|TRBV2|few|TRBJ1-6
TGTGCCAGCCGGATCGGGACAGGGTATAATTCACCCCTCCACTTT
CASRIGTGYNSPLHF